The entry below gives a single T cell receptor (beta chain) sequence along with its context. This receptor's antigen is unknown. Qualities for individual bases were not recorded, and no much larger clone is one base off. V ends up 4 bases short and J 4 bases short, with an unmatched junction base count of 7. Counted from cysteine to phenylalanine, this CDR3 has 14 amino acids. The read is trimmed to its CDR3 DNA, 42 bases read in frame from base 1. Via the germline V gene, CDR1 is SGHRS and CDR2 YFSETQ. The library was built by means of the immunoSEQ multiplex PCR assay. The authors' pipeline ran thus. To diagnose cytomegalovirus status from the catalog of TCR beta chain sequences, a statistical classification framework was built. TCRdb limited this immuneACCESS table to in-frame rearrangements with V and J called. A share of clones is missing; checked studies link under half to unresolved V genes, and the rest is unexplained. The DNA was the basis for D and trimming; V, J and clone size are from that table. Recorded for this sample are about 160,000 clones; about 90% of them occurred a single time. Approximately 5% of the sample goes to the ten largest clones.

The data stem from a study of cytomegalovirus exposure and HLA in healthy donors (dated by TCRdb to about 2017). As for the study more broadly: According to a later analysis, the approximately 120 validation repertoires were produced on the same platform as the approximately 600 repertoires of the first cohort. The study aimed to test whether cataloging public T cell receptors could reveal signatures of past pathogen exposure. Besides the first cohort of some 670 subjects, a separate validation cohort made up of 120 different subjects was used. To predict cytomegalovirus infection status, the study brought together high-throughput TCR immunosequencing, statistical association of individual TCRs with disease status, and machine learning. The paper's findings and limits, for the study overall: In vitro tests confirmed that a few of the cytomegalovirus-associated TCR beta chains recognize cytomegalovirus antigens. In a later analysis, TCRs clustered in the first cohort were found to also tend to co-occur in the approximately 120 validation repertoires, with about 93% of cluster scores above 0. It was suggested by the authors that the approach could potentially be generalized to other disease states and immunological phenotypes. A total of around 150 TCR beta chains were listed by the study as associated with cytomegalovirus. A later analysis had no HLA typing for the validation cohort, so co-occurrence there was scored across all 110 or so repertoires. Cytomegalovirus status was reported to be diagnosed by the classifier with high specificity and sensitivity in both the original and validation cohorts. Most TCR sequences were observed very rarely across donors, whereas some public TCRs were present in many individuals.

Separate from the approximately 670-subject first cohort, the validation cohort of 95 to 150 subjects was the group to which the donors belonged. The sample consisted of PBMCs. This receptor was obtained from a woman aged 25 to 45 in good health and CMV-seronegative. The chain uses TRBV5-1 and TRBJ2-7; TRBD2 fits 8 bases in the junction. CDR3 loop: CASSVAGIGYEQYF. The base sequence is TGCGCCAGCAGCGTAGCGGGGATCGGGTACGAGCAGTACTTC.